This entry concerns a single TCR beta chain. TCRdb keeps only in-frame clones here, not all; method: immunoSEQ multiplex PCR. The sample has 60,000 to 65,000 clones, 85% seen once; the top ten hold 5% to 6.5%. The data originate from a study of control samples from healthy donors and cancer patients. Trimming cost V 4 bases and J 1 base, with 14 bases left between them. Germline V lookup: CDR1 SNHLY, CDR2 FYNNEI. CDR3 length: 16 residues. The sequencing sample was made of blood. The chain uses TRBV2 and TRBJ2-4; a weak D match, TRBD1 (5 bases). This receptor was obtained from a middle-aged man in good health. The CDR3 DNA is TGTGCCAGCAGTGCCCGCAGGGTTGAGGCCAAAAACATTCAGTACTTC. It encodes CASSARRVEAKNIQYF.